This T cell receptor beta chain comes out of a study of cytomegalovirus exposure and HLA in healthy donors. This clone was picked up one time. Its target is unknown. The CDR3 has 16 residues. V was shortened by 0 bases and J by 4 bases, with 15 bases between the two germline ends. The V gene's germline CDR1 is LNHDA and CDR2 SQIVND (reference sequence). 60 Vbeta and 13 Jbeta primers were used in PCR. TCRdb's table, derived via immunoSEQ multiplex PCR, lists solely in-frame clones and lacks some. This sample yields 100,000 to 150,000 clones, of which 70% to 85% are seen a single time; 2.5% to 3% belongs to the top ten. Findings and caveats of the study: The classifier was said to identify cytomegalovirus status with high specificity and sensitivity.

Sequenced: PBMCs. This chain connects TRBV19 to TRBJ2-5; D possibly corresponds to TRBD2 (5 bases). The TCR comes from a boy aged 2 to 10 in good health and CMV-seronegative. The CDR3 loop is CASSIDGLRMIETQYF. The DNA of the CDR3 is TGTGCCAGTAGTATAGATGGACTCCGAATGATAGAGACCCAGTACTTC.